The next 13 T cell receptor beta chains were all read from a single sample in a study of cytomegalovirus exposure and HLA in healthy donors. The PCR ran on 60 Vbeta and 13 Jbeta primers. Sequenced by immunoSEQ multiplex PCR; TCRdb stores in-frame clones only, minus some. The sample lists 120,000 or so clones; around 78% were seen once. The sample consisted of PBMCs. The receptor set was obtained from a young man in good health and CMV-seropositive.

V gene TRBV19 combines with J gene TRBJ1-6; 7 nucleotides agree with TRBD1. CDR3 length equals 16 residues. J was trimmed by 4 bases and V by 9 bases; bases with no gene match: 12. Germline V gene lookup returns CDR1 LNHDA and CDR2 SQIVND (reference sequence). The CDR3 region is CASASWDRPYNSPLHF. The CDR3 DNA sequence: TGTGCCAGCGCCTCCTGGGACAGACCTTATAATTCACCCCTCCACTTT.

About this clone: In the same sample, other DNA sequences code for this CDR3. The CDR3 DNA follows: TGTGCCAGCAGTGAAGCGTGGACGGGGGGGAACATTCAGTACTTC. Amino acids: CASSEAWTGGNIQYF. The chain couples TRBV6-1 to TRBJ2-4; TRBD2 agrees at 8 bases. V shed 0 bases, J shed 7 bases, and the junction held 5 bases outside the gene matches. Germline loops: CDR1 MNHNS, CDR2 SASEGT. The CDR3 has 15 residues.

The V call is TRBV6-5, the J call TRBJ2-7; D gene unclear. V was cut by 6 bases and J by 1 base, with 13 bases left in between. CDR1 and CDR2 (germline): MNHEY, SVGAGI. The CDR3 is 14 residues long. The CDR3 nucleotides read TGTGCCAGCAGGAGTCCCCTATCGTCCTACGAGCAGTACTTC. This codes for CASRSPLSSYEQYF.

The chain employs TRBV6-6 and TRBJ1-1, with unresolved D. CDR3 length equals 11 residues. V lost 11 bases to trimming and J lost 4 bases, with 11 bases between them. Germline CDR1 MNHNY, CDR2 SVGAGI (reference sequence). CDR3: CAALRCTEAFF. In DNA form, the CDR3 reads TGTGCCGCGTTGAGGTGCACTGAAGCTTTCTTT.

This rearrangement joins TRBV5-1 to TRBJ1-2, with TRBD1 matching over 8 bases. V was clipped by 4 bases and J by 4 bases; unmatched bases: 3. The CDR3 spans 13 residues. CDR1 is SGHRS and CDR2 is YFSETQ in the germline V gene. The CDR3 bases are TGCGCCAGCAGCATAGGACAGGGCTATGGCTACACCTTC. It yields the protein CASSIGQGYGYTF.

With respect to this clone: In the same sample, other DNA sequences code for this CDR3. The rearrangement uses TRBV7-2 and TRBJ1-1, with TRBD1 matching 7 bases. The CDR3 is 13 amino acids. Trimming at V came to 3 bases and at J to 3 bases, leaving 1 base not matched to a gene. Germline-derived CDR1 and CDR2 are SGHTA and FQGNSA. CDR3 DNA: TGTGCCAGCAGCTTTACAGGGGACACTGAAGCTTTCTTT. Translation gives CASSFTGDTEAFF.

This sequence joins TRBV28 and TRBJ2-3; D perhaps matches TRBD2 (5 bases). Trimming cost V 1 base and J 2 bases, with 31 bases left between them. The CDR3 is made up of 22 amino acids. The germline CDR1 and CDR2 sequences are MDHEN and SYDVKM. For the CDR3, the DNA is TGTGCCAGCAGTTTATTCTTTGCGGGCGGGCCGACTATTATAGCAAACACAGATACGCAGTATTTT. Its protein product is CASSLFFAGGPTIIANTDTQYF.

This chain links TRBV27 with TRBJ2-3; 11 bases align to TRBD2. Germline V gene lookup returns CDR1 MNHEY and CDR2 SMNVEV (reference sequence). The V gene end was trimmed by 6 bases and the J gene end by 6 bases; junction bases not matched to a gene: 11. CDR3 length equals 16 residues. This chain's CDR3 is CASRWLAGGLGDTQYF. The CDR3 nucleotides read TGTGCCAGCAGGTGGCTAGCGGGGGGCCTCGGGGATACGCAGTATTTT.

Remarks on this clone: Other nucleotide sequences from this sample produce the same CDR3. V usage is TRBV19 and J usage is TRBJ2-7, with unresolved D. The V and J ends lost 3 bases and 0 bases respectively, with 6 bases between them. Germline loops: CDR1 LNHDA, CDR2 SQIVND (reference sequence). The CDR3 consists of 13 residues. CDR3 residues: CASSITGSYEQYF. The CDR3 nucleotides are TGTGCCAGTAGTATTACGGGCTCCTACGAGCAGTACTTC.

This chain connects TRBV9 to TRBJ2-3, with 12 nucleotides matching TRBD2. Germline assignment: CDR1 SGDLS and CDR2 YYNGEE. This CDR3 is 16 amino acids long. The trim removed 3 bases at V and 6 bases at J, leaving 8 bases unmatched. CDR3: CASSGPSGGAVDTQYF. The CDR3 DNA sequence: TGTGCCAGCAGCGGGCCTAGCGGGGGGGCCGTGGATACGCAGTATTTT.

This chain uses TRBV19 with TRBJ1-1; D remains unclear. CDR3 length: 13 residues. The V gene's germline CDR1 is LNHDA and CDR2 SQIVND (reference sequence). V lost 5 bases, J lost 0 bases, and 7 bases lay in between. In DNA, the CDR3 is TGTGCCAGTAGTGTTTCCATGAACACTGAAGCTTTCTTT. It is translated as CASSVSMNTEAFF.

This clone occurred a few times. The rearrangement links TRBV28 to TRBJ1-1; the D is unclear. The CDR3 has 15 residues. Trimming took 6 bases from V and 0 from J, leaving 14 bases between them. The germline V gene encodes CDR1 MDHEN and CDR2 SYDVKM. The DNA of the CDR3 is TGTGCCAGCAGCTCCTTAGGAGAAATGAACACTGAAGCTTTCTTT. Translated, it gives CASSSLGEMNTEAFF.

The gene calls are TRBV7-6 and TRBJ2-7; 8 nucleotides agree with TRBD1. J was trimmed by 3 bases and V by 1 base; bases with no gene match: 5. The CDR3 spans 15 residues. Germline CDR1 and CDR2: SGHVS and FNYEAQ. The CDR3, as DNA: TGTGCCAGCAGCTTAGGAACCGGGACAGGCTACGAGCAGTACTTC. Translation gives CASSLGTGTGYEQYF. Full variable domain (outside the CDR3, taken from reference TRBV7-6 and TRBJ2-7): GAGVSQSPRYKVTKRGQDVALRCDPISGHVSLYWYRQALGQGPEFLTYFNYEAQQDKSGLPNDRFSAERPEGSISTLTIQRTEQRDSAMYRCASSLGTGTGYEQYFGPGTRLTVT.